This T cell receptor beta chain derives from a study of T-cell memory formation after mild COVID-19. Across the study: Largely, TCR clusters stayed within a single donor.

Trimming removed 4 bases from V and 1 base from J; junction bases left unmatched: 11. The CDR3 totals 16 residues. The germline CDR1 and CDR2 sequences are SGHRS and YFSETQ. Notes on the study in general: Several responding clones turned up in pre-infection memory, indicating that cross-reactive memory may have taken part.

TCRdb used MiXCR to reprocess the 5' RACE reads, holding one entry per CDR3 protein. The data show hundreds of thousands of distinct CDR3 sequences, about 20% seen once. With respect to this clonotype: The antigen remains unidentified.

The sequence was collected from an adult woman who had mild COVID-19 (a few samples of this study predate the infection). Cell type and time point are not known. This chain connects TRBV5-1 to TRBJ2-7, with TRBD1 identical over 7 bases. Sequencing was performed on PBMCs or a T cell subset sorted from them (not recorded which). The CDR3: CASSRSSRGSSYEQYF. CDR3 sequence (DNA): TGCGCCAGCAGCCGTTCGTCCAGGGGGAGTTCCTACGAGCAGTACTTC.